This TCR beta chain was documented in a study of blood T cell repertoires in COVID-19. On the study more broadly: Samples representing acute and convalescent COVID-19 were sourced from the United States, Italy and Spain. From T cells, B-cell-depleted T cells, or PBMCs came the material, which was cDNA or gDNA.

Source study methods: The assay estimated nucleated cells by amplifying reference gene primers. Repertoires were generated with immunoSEQ multiplex PCR, while TCRdb's copy carries only in-frame clones and drops some. That table gives V, J and clone size, and the DNA gave D and trimming. The sample comprises fewer than 400,000 clones, more than 85% of which are singletons, and roughly 3.1% rests with the top ten. Germline assignment: CDR1 MNHEY and CDR2 SVGAGI. J gave up 1 base and V 5 bases, and 5 bases lay outside the gene matches. This CDR3 comprises 14 residues. Specimen: peripheral blood. The TCR comes from a human donor in a cohort sampled during active COVID-19. The V call is TRBV6-5, the J call TRBJ2-7, with 7 bases lining up with TRBD1. The CDR3 region has the DNA TGTGCCAGCAGTCAAAGACAGGGATCCTACGAGCAGTACTTC. It encodes CASSQRQGSYEQYF.